This T cell receptor (beta chain) emerged from a study of cytomegalovirus exposure and HLA in healthy donors. The CDR3 has 15 residues. With V trimmed by 8 bases and J by 3 bases, 12 bases remained unmatched. In germline, CDR1 is ENHRY, CDR2 SYGVKD. The PCR contained 60 Vbeta and 13 Jbeta primers. Produced via immunoSEQ multiplex PCR; TCRdb's table is partial and in-frame only. The sample shows about 280,000 clones, around 90% of them seen only once. V is TRBV10-3 and J is TRBJ1-2; 7 nucleotides match TRBD1. This clonotype was sampled from a woman aged 18 to 35 in good health and CMV-seronegative. The sample taken for sequencing was PBMCs. This CDR3 reads CAIPAEGQADYGYTF. The CDR3 DNA sequence: TGTGCCATCCCCGCGGAAGGACAGGCCGACTATGGCTACACCTTC.